One sample yielded the 13 T cell receptor beta chains listed below, sequenced in a study of blood T cell repertoires in COVID-19. Some clones are missing from TCRdb's copy, which holds only in-frame ones; the method was immunoSEQ multiplex PCR. The table has more than 250,000 clones, over 70% seen once. Sequencing was performed on peripheral blood. The origin of the receptors is a human donor in a cohort sampled during active COVID-19.

The chain recombines TRBV25-1 with TRBJ2-7, with D maybe TRBD1 (6 bases). V was clipped by 8 bases and J by 2 bases, with 10 bases between them. Germline assignment: CDR1 MGHDK and CDR2 SYGVNS. This CDR3 comprises 12 residues. The CDR3 is CASVGAAYEQYF. The CDR3 DNA reads as TGTGCCAGCGTGGGGGCGGCCTACGAGCAGTACTTC.

The V and J genes are TRBV6-6 and TRBJ2-7, with TRBD1 matching over 8 bases. There are 14 residues in the CDR3. Germline-derived CDR1 and CDR2 are MNHNY and SVGAGI (reference sequence). Trimming at V came to 4 bases and at J to 6 bases, leaving 8 bases not matched to a gene. CDR3 protein: CASSSRQGRAEQYF. Written as DNA, the CDR3 is TGTGCCAGCAGTTCCCGACAGGGGAGAGCCGAGCAGTACTTC.

This clone was seen ten or more times. The J gene is TRBJ2-7, the V gene TRBV5-1, with 9 bases matching TRBD1. V lost 0 bases and J lost 2; bases outside the gene matches: 3. The length of the CDR3 is 15 residues. CDR1 and CDR2 (germline): SGHRS, YFSETQ. The DNA for the CDR3 is TGCGCCAGCAGCTTGGGACAGGGGGTTACCTACGAGCAGTACTTC. Translation: CASSLGQGVTYEQYF.

The rearrangement uses TRBV12-5 and TRBJ2-7; no firm D call. Germline V gene sequence: CDR1 LGHNT, CDR2 FRNRAP. This CDR3 contains 11 residues. The V end lost 6 bases, the J end lost 6 bases, and 9 bases lay between the germline ends. In nucleotides, the CDR3 is TGTGCTAGTGGACTAATCAGCGAGCAGTACTTC. Translating gives CASGLISEQYF.

V and J are TRBV2 and TRBJ2-1; 7 bases are shared with TRBD1. The CDR3 totals 16 residues. V was pared by 7 bases and J by 2 bases, with 11 bases of the junction left unmatched. Germline V CDR1 and CDR2: SNHLY, FYNNEI. CDR3 amino acids: CASNKPTGSPYNEQFF. The CDR3 DNA is TGTGCCAGCAATAAACCGACAGGGAGCCCCTACAATGAGCAGTTCTTC.

This chain connects TRBV21-1 to TRBJ1-2; the D call TRBD1 from the table was never checked on the DNA. TRBV21-1 is classified as a pseudogene. The CDR3 covers 15 residues. The CDR3 nucleotides are TGTGCCAGCAGCAAGTGGGGGCAGGGACCGTCTGGCTACACCTTC. It translates to CASSKWGQGPSGYTF.

The gene calls are TRBV6-2 or TRBV6-3 and TRBJ2-7, with a tentative D call TRBD1 (5 bases). The V end was cut by 6 bases, the J end by 0 bases, with 12 bases between. The V gene's germline CDR1 is MNHEY and CDR2 SVGEGT. This CDR3 is 14 amino acids long. As DNA, the CDR3 is TGTGCCAGCAGGTACCAGGGTATCTCCTACGAGCAGTACTTC. Amino acid sequence: CASRYQGISYEQYF.

This chain joins TRBV7-3 and TRBJ2-3, with TRBD2 identical over 7 bases. Trimming cost V 4 bases and J 0 bases; bases outside gene matches: 7. The length of the CDR3 is 16 residues. Germline V gene lookup returns CDR1 SGHTA and CDR2 FQGTGA. CDR3 nucleotide sequence: TGTGCCAGCAGCTACGCTAGGGGAGGGAGCACAGATACGCAGTATTTT. The encoded protein is CASSYARGGSTDTQYF.

This clone was detected once. Here the CDR3 reads CASTPREVNEQFF. DNA of the CDR3: TGTGCCAGCACCCCGAGGGAGGTAAATGAGCAGTTCTTC. The V call is TRBV2, the J call TRBJ2-1, with a weak D call TRBD2 (6 bases). Germline V lookup: CDR1 SNHLY, CDR2 FYNNEI. This CDR3 comprises 13 residues. The ends were cut back, 7 bases at V and 7 bases at J, with 14 bases in the middle.

This clone has more than one count but fewer than ten. The chain couples TRBV5-1 to TRBJ2-5; 7 nucleotides align to TRBD2. The CDR3 is made up of 14 amino acids. The V gene's germline CDR1 is SGHRS and CDR2 YFSETQ. V dropped 0 bases and J dropped 6; count of bases not matched to a gene: 5. CDR3 loop: CASSLGGRAKTQYF. CDR3 nucleotide sequence: TGCGCCAGCAGCTTGGGAGGGAGGGCGAAGACCCAGTACTTC.

The V call is TRBV5-4, the J call TRBJ2-5; 13 nucleotides match TRBD2. Germline V gene lookup returns CDR1 SGHNT and CDR2 YYREEE (reference sequence). V gave up 0 bases and J gave up 2 bases; unmatched junction bases: 1. This CDR3 comprises 16 residues. In nucleotides, the CDR3 is TGTGCCAGCAGCTTGGGACTAGCGGGGGGACAAGAGACCCAGTACTTC. Translation gives CASSLGLAGGQETQYF. Based on the CDR3 plus reference TRBV5-4 and TRBJ2-5, the full variable domain is ETGVTQSPTHLIKTRGQQVTLRCSSQSGHNTVSWYQQALGQGPQFIFQYYREEENGRGNFPPRFSGLQFPNYSSELNVNALELDDSALYLCASSLGLAGGQETQYFGPGTRLLVL.

This clone appeared a single time. The gene calls are TRBV6-5 and TRBJ2-7, with 9 nucleotides matching TRBD1. Germline lookup yields CDR1 MNHEY and CDR2 SVGAGI. The CDR3 spans 14 residues. Germline trimming cut 11 bases from V and 7 bases from J; bases unmatched to any gene: 15. The DNA for the CDR3 is TGTGCCGTACTGACAGGGGGGAGGGCCGGGGAGCAGTACTTC. Its translation is CAVLTGGRAGEQYF.

The rearrangement links TRBV4-1 to TRBJ2-2, with TRBD1 matching 7 bases. The germline CDR1 and CDR2 sequences are MGHRA and YSYEKL. After removal of 5 bases from V and 7 bases from J, the junction contained 13 bases not matched to a gene. The CDR3 runs to 16 residues. The CDR3 nucleotides read TGCGCCAGCAGCTACCGGGACAGTGGTTTTCGCGGGGAGCTGTTTTTT. Protein sequence: CASSYRDSGFRGELFF.